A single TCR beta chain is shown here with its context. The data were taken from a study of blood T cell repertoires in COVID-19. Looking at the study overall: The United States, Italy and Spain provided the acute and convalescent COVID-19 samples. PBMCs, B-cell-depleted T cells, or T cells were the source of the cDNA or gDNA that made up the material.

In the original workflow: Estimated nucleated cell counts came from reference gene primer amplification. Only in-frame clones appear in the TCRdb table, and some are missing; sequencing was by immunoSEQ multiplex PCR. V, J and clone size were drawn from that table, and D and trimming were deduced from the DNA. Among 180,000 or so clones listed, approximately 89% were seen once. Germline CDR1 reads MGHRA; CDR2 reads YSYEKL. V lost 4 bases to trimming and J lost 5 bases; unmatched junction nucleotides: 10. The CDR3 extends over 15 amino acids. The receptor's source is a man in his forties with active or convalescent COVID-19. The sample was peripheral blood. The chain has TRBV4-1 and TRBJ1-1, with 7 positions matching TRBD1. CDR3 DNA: TGCGCCAGCAGCCCCGGTGGGACAGTCGTGACTGAAGCTTTCTTT. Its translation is CASSPGGTVVTEAFF.